This entry concerns a single T cell receptor beta chain. As handled by the study authors: Amplified reference gene primers provided the basis for estimating nucleated cell counts. Profiling relied on immunoSEQ multiplex PCR, and the TCRdb table lists in-frame clones only, not all of them. The V and J calls and the clone size are those of that table, but D and trimming were determined from the DNA. Of around 150,000 clones listed, roughly 84% are singletons. It was during active infection that Seattle patients were enrolled and then longitudinally followed. The CDR3 is 15 amino acids. Deletions cut 5 bases from V and 0 bases from J, with 11 bases between. Germline V CDR1 and CDR2: SNHLY, FYNNEI. The data were obtained in a study of blood T cell repertoires in COVID-19.

This receptor was obtained from a woman aged 60-70 years with COVID-19, enrolled during active disease. The V call is TRBV2, the J call TRBJ1-5, with D perhaps TRBD1 (6 bases). The sequencing input was peripheral blood. The CDR3 protein is CASSLTGVSNQPQHF. The CDR3 nucleotides read TGTGCCAGCAGTTTGACAGGTGTTAGCAATCAGCCCCAGCATTTT.